This TCR beta chain was sequenced during a study of T-cell reconstitution after alpha-beta-depleted transplantation in children. General observations from the study: A year had passed since transplant, and T-cell counts and diversity by then came mostly from newly produced T cells.

Researchers prepared the TCRbeta library using unique molecular identifiers, the study reports. TCRdb fed the PCR reads into MiXCR, producing one record per CDR3 protein. Of about 160,000 distinct CDR3 sequences listed, around 10% are singletons. The length of the CDR3 is 15 residues. Germline V gene sequence: CDR1 PRHDT, CDR2 FYEKMQ (reference sequence). The V segment lost 5 bases and the J segment 7 bases; nucleotides outside the gene matches: 11. This clonotype showed up many times. Antigen specificity is unknown. V is TRBV13 and J is TRBJ2-1, with 7 positions matching TRBD2. The source was PBMCs, collected before TCRalphabeta/CD19-depleted stem cell transplant. The sequence derives from a boy between 2 and 10 years old with acute myeloid leukemia, due to receive a stem cell transplant. The CDR3 here is CASSAGVGLGNEQFF. In DNA form, the CDR3 reads TGTGCCAGCAGCGCGGGGGTGGGACTGGGGAATGAGCAGTTCTTC.